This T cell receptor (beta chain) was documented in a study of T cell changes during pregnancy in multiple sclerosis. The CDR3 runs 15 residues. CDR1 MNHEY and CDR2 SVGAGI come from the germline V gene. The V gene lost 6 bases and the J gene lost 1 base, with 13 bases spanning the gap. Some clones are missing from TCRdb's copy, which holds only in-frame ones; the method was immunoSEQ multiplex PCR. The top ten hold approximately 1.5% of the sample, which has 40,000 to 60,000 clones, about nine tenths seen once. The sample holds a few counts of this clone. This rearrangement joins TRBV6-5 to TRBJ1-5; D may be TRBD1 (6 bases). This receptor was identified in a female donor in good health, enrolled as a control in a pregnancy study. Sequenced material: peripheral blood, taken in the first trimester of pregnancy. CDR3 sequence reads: CASRAGGGSNQPQHF. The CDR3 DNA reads TGTGCCAGCAGGGCCGGGGGGGGCAGCAATCAGCCCCAGCATTTT.